This T cell receptor (beta chain) was profiled in a study of shared clonotypes between healthy human individuals. CDR3 length: 15 amino acids. Germline CDR1 and CDR2: MDHEN and SYDVKM. Trimming took 5 bases from V and 3 from J, leaving 13 bases between them. This clone occurred a few times. TCRdb's copy holds only in-frame clones and misses some; the assay was immunoSEQ multiplex PCR. The sample shows about a million clones, 77% of them seen only once. The receptor was isolated from a man between 18 and 29 years old in good health. Some clones in this sample may be carry-over from other donors' samples. Sequencing was carried out using memory CD4+ T cells from PBMCs. This sample's subset: CD45RA-negative fraction. The chain links TRBV28 to TRBJ1-4; tentative D call: TRBD1 (5 bases). The CDR3 coding sequence is TGTGCCAGCAGTGAACAAGGGGCGTCTAATGAAAAACTGTTTTTT. It codes for CASSEQGASNEKLFF.